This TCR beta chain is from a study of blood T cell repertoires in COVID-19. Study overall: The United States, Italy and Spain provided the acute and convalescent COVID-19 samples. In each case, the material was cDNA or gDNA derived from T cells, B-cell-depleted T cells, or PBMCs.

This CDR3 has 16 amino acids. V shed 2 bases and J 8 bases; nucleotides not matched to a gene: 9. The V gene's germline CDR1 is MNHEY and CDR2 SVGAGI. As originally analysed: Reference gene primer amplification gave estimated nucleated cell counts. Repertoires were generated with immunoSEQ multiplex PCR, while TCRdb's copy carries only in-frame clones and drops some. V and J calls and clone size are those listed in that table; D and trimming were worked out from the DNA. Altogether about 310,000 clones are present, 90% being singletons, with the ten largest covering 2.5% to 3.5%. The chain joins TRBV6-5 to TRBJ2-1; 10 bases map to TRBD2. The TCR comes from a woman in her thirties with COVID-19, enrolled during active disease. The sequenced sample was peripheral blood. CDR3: CASSYGPSGSDDEQFF. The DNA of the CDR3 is TGTGCCAGCAGTTACGGTCCTAGCGGGAGTGACGATGAGCAGTTCTTC.